This T cell receptor (beta chain) was recorded in a study of blood T cells in healthy people across ages. The use of a sample-barcoded 5' primer and a J-beta primer mix characterized a second PCR of roughly 6 to 12 cycles. Every molecule of cDNA carried a tag from a template-switch adaptor with 12 random nucleotides. One entry per CDR3 protein results from TCRdb running MiXCR on the 5' RACE reads. This sample carries 910,000 or so distinct CDR3 sequences, just over 50% of them seen once, and the ten largest clones take 20% to 25%. On this clonotype: Its antigen is unknown.

The study's findings and limits: Researchers report that TCR beta diversity correlated strongly with naive T cell percentage.

At least 6 micrograms of total RNA were extracted per sample. This CDR3 has 15 amino acids. Trimming took 6 bases from V and 6 from J, leaving 21 bases between them. The V gene's germline CDR1 is DFQATT and CDR2 SNEGSKA (reference sequence). This chain joins TRBV20-1 and TRBJ2-1; the D gene could be TRBD1 or TRBD2 (6 bases each). The specimen was blood. The clonotype was recovered from a woman in her sixties in good health. The CDR3: CSAPSRGRDPNEQFF. The CDR3 DNA reads TGCAGTGCCCCCTCCCGGGGGCGGGATCCCAATGAGCAGTTCTTC.